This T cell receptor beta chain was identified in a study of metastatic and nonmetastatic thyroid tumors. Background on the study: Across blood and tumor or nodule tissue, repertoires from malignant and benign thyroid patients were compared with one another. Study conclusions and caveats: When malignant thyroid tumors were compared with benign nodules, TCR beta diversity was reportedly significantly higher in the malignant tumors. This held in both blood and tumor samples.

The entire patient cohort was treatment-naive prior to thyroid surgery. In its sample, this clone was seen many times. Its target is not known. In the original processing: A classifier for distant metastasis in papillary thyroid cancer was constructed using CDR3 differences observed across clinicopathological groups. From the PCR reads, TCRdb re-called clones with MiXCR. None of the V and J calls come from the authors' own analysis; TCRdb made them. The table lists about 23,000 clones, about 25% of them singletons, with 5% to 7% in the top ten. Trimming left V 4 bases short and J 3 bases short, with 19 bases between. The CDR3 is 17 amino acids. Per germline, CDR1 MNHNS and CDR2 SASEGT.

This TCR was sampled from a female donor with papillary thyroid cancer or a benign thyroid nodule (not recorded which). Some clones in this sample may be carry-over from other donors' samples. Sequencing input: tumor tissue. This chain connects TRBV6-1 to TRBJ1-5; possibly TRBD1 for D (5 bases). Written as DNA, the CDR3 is TGTGCCAGCAGTGCCTCTGTGGCCTTCGGGGCCAATCAGCCCCAGCATTTT. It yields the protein CASSASVAFGANQPQHF.